This T cell receptor (beta chain) is from a study of vaccination effects on CD4 cells after COVID-19. Turning to the study itself: A few convalescent patients underwent early and late post-vaccination sampling. PBMC were cultured at about 2 million per well with 9 to 10 IU/ml IL-2 and 10 ug/ml peptides.

This clone was detected a few times. Its specificity is unknown. The method was immunoSEQ multiplex PCR; TCRdb's version includes in-frame clones alone and lacks a portion of them. The sample includes around 50,000 clones, nearly 75% of them seen just once. The authors isolated CD4+ T cells after around 9 days of culture. Their SARS-CoV-2 infection, verified by PCR, occurred between March and December 2020. It was two doses of either the BNT162b2 or mRNA-1273 vaccine that participants received. Study-wide results and limits: Convalescent patients were scarce, and early post-infection timepoints were absent.

The CDR3 spans 15 residues. Germline lookup yields CDR1 SGHVS and CDR2 FNYEAQ. V lost 0 bases, J lost 1 base, and 7 bases lay in between. The receptor was derived from a human donor who had a prior SARS-CoV-2 infection. V usage is TRBV7-6 and J usage is TRBJ1-3, with D possibly matching TRBD1 (5 bases). Sample: CD4+ T cells from PBMCs cultured without peptide, taken after COVID-19 vaccination. CDR3 in DNA: TGTGCCAGCAGCTTAGCCTCAGGGTCTGGAAACACCATATATTTT. Protein: CASSLASGSGNTIYF.